One sample yielded the 25 T cell receptor beta chains listed below, sequenced in a study of blood T cell repertoires in COVID-19. Data came from immunoSEQ multiplex PCR; TCRdb stores just in-frame clones and leaves some out. The sample includes 350,000 or so clones, approximately 91% of them seen just once. The sequenced material came from PBMCs or T cells enriched from blood (not recorded which). The receptors shown here come from a woman in her thirties who had been exposed to COVID-19.

This clone was counted a few times. This sequence joins TRBV30 and TRBJ1-1; a weak D match, TRBD1 (6 bases). Per germline, CDR1 GTSNPN and CDR2 SVGIG (reference sequence). V lost 2 bases to trimming and J lost 1 base, with 14 bases between them. The CDR3 length is 15 residues. This chain's CDR3 is CAWSTPGVGNTEAFF. The CDR3 DNA reads as TGTGCCTGGAGTACCCCAGGGGTGGGGAACACTGAAGCTTTCTTT.

The chain joins TRBV15 to TRBJ2-1; weak D call: TRBD2 (6 bases). This CDR3 is built from 15 residues. Germline CDR1 reads LNHNV; CDR2 reads YYDKDF (reference sequence). The V end lost 9 bases, the J end lost 2 bases, and 17 bases lay between the germline ends. In DNA form, the CDR3 reads TGTGCCACTGGGGTTCCGGGAGTAACCTACAATGAGCAGTTCTTC. Translating it yields CATGVPGVTYNEQFF.

The V gene is TRBV30, the J gene TRBJ2-1; a weak D match, TRBD1 (6 bases). Trimming shortened V by 0 bases and J by 10 bases, and 10 bases separated the two germline ends. The CDR3 is 12 residues long. Germline CDR1 and CDR2: GTSNPN and SVGIG (reference sequence). The CDR3 DNA sequence: TGTGCCTGGAGTGTGAGGGGGAGAGAGCAGTTCTTC. Translated: CAWSVRGREQFF.

V gene TRBV5-1 combines with J gene TRBJ2-5, with TRBD1 identical over 10 bases. The ends lost 0 bases at V and 4 bases at J; junction bases unmatched: 6. The CDR3 is made up of 16 amino acids. Germline assignment: CDR1 SGHRS and CDR2 YFSETQ. The CDR3: CASSLARQGAGETQYF. The CDR3 DNA is TGCGCCAGCAGCTTGGCCCGACAGGGGGCGGGAGAGACCCAGTACTTC. Looking up the rest from reference TRBV5-1 and TRBJ2-5 gives the full variable domain: KAGVTQTPRYLIKTRGQQVTLSCSPISGHRSVSWYQQTPGQGLQFLFEYFSETQRNKGNFPGRFSGRQFSNSRSEMNVSTLELGDSALYLCASSLARQGAGETQYFGPGTRLLVL.

The V gene is TRBV2, the J gene TRBJ2-7; TRBD1 agrees at 9 bases. The CDR3 loop spans 17 amino acids. Trimming took 6 bases from V and 0 from J; bases not matched to a gene: 12. Germline CDR1 reads SNHLY; CDR2 reads FYNNEI. The chain's CDR3 is CASRLLTGQGDSYEQYF. The CDR3 DNA sequence: TGTGCCAGCAGACTTCTAACGGGACAGGGAGACTCCTACGAGCAGTACTTC.

The chain carries TRBV10-3 and TRBJ2-1; 14 bases fit TRBD2. CDR1 is ENHRY and CDR2 is SYGVKD in the germline V gene. CDR3 size: 20 residues. Losses at the gene ends were 7 bases for V and 3 bases for J; bases not matched to a gene: 17. CDR3 DNA: TGTGCCATCACCCACAGCCCGGGACTAGCGGGAGAAGGGGTCTACAATGAGCAGTTCTTC. Its translation is CAITHSPGLAGEGVYNEQFF.

The genes are TRBV19 and TRBJ2-1, with 9 positions matching TRBD1. This CDR3 region has 15 residues. In germline, CDR1 is LNHDA, CDR2 SQIVND (reference sequence). The junction had 5 bases not matched to a gene; V was cut back by 1 base and J by 7 bases. The CDR3 reads CASSIGGTGWNEQFF. DNA for the CDR3: TGTGCCAGTAGTATAGGCGGGACAGGGTGGAATGAGCAGTTCTTC.

This clone has only a few counts. This rearrangement joins TRBV9 to TRBJ2-1; 13 bases fit TRBD2. Germline values: CDR1 SGDLS, CDR2 YYNGEE. V shed 6 bases, J shed 2 bases, and the junction held 5 bases outside the gene matches. The CDR3 totals 16 residues. The CDR3 coding sequence is TGTGCCAGCACCTGGACTAGCGGGGGAACCTACAATGAGCAGTTCTTC. This translates into CASTWTSGGTYNEQFF.

The V and J genes are TRBV4-1 and TRBJ2-7, with TRBD1 matching 8 bases. V trimming: 3 bases; J trimming: 3 bases; junction bases outside the gene matches: 7. Looked up from germline, CDR1 is MGHRA and CDR2 is YSYEKL. The CDR3 length is 15 residues. The CDR3 loop reads CASSQQTGERYEQYF. CDR3 DNA sequence: TGCGCCAGCAGCCAGCAGACAGGGGAGCGCTACGAGCAGTACTTC.

The chain is built from TRBV18 and TRBJ1-3, with TRBD1 matching 11 bases. From germline, CDR1 is KGHSH and CDR2 LQKENI. The CDR3 loop spans 16 amino acids. V lost 3 bases to trimming and J lost 4 bases; unmatched junction nucleotides: 5. The DNA for the CDR3 is TGTGCCAGCTCACCGTTGGGACAGGGGGTCGGAAACACCATATATTTT. As protein: CASSPLGQGVGNTIYF.

The chain has TRBV5-6 and TRBJ1-5; 7 nucleotides align to TRBD1. V shed 5 bases and J 7 bases; nucleotides not matched to a gene: 12. The CDR3 has 15 amino acids. CDR1 and CDR2 (germline): SGHDT, YYEEEE. CDR3 sequence reads: CASSQTGRTGQPQHF. The CDR3 coding sequence is TGTGCCAGCAGTCAGACAGGGCGTACGGGGCAGCCCCAGCATTTT. Based on the CDR3 plus reference TRBV5-6 and TRBJ1-5, the full variable domain is DAGVTQSPTHLIKTRGQQVTLRCSPKSGHDTVSWYQQALGQGPQFIFQYYEEEERQRGNFPDRFSGHQFPNYSSELNVNALLLGDSALYLCASSQTGRTGQPQHFGDGTRLSIL.

V and J are TRBV4-1 and TRBJ1-4, with 7 nucleotides matching TRBD1. This CDR3 contains 16 residues. The germline V gene encodes CDR1 MGHRA and CDR2 YSYEKL. Germline trimming cut 4 bases from V and 4 bases from J; bases unmatched to any gene: 9. The CDR3 DNA reads TGCGCCAGCAGCCTAGGCCCCGGGACAGTTAATGAAAAACTGTTTTTT. Protein sequence: CASSLGPGTVNEKLFF.

The chain carries TRBV5-4 and TRBJ2-6; perhaps TRBD1 as D (6 bases). The V end was cut by 0 bases, the J end by 2 bases, with 15 bases between. The germline V gene encodes CDR1 SGHNT and CDR2 YYREEE (reference sequence). The CDR3 has 18 residues. CDR3 bases: TGTGCCAGCAGCTTGGGGGGTAGCAGGGGCCCTGGGGCCAACGTCCTGACTTTC. The encoded protein is CASSLGGSRGPGANVLTF.

Remarks on this clone: Other DNA sequences in the sample encode the same CDR3. CDR3 nucleotides: TGTGCCAGCAGTTTACGGGGCACAGATACGCAGTATTTT. As protein: CASSLRGTDTQYF. The chain recombines TRBV12-3 or TRBV12-4 with TRBJ2-3; D is undetermined. There are 13 residues in the CDR3. Between the trimmed V and J ends, which lost 2 bases and 1 base, there was a span of 4 bases.

V usage is TRBV9 and J usage is TRBJ2-2, with D unresolved. V was cut by 0 bases and J by 6 bases, with 12 bases left in between. This CDR3 has 15 residues. Germline loops: CDR1 SGDLS, CDR2 YYNGEE. The CDR3 nucleotides are TGTGCCAGCAGCGTAGCTCCGGGTATAGCCGGGGAGCTGTTTTTT. It is translated as CASSVAPGIAGELFF.

In its sample, this clone was seen a few times. CDR3 nucleotides: TGTGCCAGCAGCTTATCCGGTAATAGCAATCAGCCCCAGCATTTT. Translating it yields CASSLSGNSNQPQHF. The chain employs TRBV7-9 and TRBJ1-5, with D hard to call. This CDR3 has 15 residues. V lost 2 bases and J 0 bases, leaving 8 bases between the germline ends. Germline assignment: CDR1 SEHNR and CDR2 FQNEAQ (reference sequence).

The gene calls are TRBV27 and TRBJ2-7; 9 positions match TRBD1. The CDR3 spans 14 residues. In germline, CDR1 is MNHEY, CDR2 SMNVEV (reference sequence). The V and J ends lost 8 bases and 2 bases, in that order; junction bases with no gene match: 7. DNA of the CDR3: TGTGCCAGCCGACGGACAGGGGCAACCTACGAGCAGTACTTC. This codes for CASRRTGATYEQYF.

This chain connects TRBV15 to TRBJ1-5; 7 bases align to TRBD1. The trim removed 2 bases at V and 2 bases at J, leaving 6 bases unmatched. Looked up from germline, CDR1 is LNHNV and CDR2 is YYDKDF (reference sequence). The CDR3 has 16 amino acids. CDR3 in amino acids: CATSRPDRDGNQPQHF. The CDR3 DNA is TGTGCCACCAGCAGACCCGACAGGGATGGCAATCAGCCCCAGCATTTT.

The chain uses TRBV5-1 and TRBJ2-3; TRBD1 aligns across 8 bases. V lost 2 bases, J lost 6 bases, and 8 bases stayed unmatched. CDR1 and CDR2 from the germline V gene are SGHRS and YFSETQ. The CDR3 is 15 amino acids. For the CDR3, the DNA is TGCGCCAGCAGCTTCCAGGACAGGGAGAGGGATACGCAGTATTTT. Its protein product is CASSFQDRERDTQYF.

The rearrangement uses TRBV5-1 and TRBJ2-7; the match to TRBD1 covers 7 bases. The CDR3 length is 15 residues. V lost 2 bases, J lost 1 base, and 6 bases stayed unmatched. The germline V gene encodes CDR1 SGHRS and CDR2 YFSETQ. CDR3 residues: CASSLGTAQSYEQYF. The CDR3, as DNA: TGCGCCAGCAGCTTAGGGACAGCCCAGTCCTACGAGCAGTACTTC.

This chain joins TRBV4-2 and TRBJ2-1, with TRBD2 identical over 16 bases. With V trimmed by 3 bases and J by 7 bases, 3 bases remained unmatched. Germline CDR1 reads LGHNA; CDR2 reads YNFKEQ. CDR3 size: 16 residues. The CDR3 DNA follows: TGTGCCAGCAGCCAGAAGGGACTAGCGGGAGGGAATGAGCAGTTCTTC. Translating gives CASSQKGLAGGNEQFF.

The chain combines TRBV3-1 (or the pseudogene TRBV3-2) with TRBJ2-7, with 9 nucleotides matching TRBD2. The germline gives CDR1 LGHDT, CDR2 YNNKEL (reference sequence). Trimming cost V 0 bases and J 0 bases; bases outside gene matches: 9. The CDR3 has 18 amino acids. The CDR3 is CASSQERGSGRSSYEQYF. For the CDR3, the DNA is TGTGCCAGCAGCCAAGAAAGGGGTAGCGGGAGAAGCTCCTACGAGCAGTACTTC.

The chain couples TRBV7-6 to TRBJ2-1, with 11 bases that match TRBD2. This CDR3 has 19 residues. Losses at the gene ends were 1 base for V and 6 bases for J; bases not matched to a gene: 14. CDR1 SGHVS and CDR2 FNYEAQ come from the germline V gene. CDR3 residues: CASSLVIQGTSGSGNEQFF. As DNA, the CDR3 is TGTGCCAGCAGCTTAGTGATCCAGGGCACTAGCGGGAGTGGCAATGAGCAGTTCTTC.

This chain connects TRBV6-5 to TRBJ1-2, with a possible D match to TRBD1 (6 bases). Deletions cut 7 bases from V and 2 bases from J, with 8 bases between. The CDR3 runs to 12 residues. Germline assignment: CDR1 MNHEY and CDR2 SVGAGI. In nucleotides, the CDR3 is TGTGCCAGCATGCAGGGGAACTATGGCTACACCTTC. Its translation: CASMQGNYGYTF.

Note on this clone: Within the sample, other DNA sequences also encode this same CDR3. The chain recombines TRBV12-3 or TRBV12-4 with TRBJ1-2; D ambiguous. The CDR3 has 13 residues. The germline V and J ends were trimmed by 3 bases and 4 bases, with 9 bases remaining between them. The CDR3 here is CASSLGGSYGYTF. The CDR3 coding sequence is TGTGCCAGCAGTTTGGGAGGGAGCTATGGCTACACCTTC.